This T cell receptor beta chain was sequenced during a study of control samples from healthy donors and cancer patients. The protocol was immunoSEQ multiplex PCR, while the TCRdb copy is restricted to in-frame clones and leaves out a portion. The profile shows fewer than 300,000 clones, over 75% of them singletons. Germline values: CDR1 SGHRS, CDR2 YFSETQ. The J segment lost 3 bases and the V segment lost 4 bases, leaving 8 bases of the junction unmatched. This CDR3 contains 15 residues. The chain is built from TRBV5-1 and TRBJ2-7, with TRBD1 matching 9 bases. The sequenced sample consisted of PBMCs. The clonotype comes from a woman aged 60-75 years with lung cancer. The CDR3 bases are TGCGCCAGCAGCCCCCCCGGGACAGGGTTCTACGAGCAGTACTTC. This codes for CASSPPGTGFYEQYF.